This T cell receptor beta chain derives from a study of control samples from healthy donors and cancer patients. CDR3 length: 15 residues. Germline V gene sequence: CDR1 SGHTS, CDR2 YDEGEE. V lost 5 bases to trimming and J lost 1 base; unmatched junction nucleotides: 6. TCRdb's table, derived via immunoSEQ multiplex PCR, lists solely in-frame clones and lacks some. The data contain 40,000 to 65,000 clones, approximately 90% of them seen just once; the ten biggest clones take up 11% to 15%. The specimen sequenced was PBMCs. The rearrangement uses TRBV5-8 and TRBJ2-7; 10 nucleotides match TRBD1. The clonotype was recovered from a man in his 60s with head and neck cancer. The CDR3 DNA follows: TGTGCCAGCAGAGGGACAGGGGATTTGTCCTACGAGCAGTACTTC. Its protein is CASRGTGDLSYEQYF.